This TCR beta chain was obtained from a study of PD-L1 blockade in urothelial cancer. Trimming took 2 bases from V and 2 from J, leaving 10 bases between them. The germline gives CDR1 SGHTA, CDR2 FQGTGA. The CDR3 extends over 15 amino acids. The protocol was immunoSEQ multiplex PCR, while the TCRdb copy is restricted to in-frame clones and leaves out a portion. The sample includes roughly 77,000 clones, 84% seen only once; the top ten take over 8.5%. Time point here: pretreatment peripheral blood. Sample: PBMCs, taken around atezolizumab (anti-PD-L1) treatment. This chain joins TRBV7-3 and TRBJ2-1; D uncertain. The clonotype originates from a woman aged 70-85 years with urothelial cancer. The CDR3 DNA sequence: TGTGCCAGCAGCTTAGGCCAGTTCCCCTACAATGAGCAGTTCTTC. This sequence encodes CASSLGQFPYNEQFF. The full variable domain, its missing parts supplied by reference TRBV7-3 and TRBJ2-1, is GAGVSQTPSNKVTEKGKYVELRCDPISGHTALYWYRQSLGQGPEFLIYFQGTGAADDSGLPNDRFFAVRPEGSVSTLKIQRTERGDSAVYLCASSLGQFPYNEQFFGPGTRLTVL.